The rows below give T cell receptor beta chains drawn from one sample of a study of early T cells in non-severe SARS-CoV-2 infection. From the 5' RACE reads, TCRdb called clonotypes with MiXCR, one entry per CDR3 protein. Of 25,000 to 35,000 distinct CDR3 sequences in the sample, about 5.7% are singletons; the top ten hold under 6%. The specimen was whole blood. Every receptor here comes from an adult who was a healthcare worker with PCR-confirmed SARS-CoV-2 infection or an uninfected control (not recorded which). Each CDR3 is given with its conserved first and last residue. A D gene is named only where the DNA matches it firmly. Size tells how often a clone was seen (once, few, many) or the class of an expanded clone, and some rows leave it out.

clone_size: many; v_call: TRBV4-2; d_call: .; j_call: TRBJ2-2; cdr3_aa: CASSPFGGSAGTGELFF; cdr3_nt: TGTGCCAGCAGCCCTTTCGGAGGATCAGCTGGCACCGGGGAGCTGTTTTTT
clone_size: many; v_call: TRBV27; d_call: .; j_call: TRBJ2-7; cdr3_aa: CASSFATMGEQYF; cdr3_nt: TGTGCCAGCAGTTTCGCTACGATGGGGGAGCAGTACTTC
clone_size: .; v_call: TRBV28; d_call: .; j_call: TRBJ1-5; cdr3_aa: CASRVWGRGNQPQHF; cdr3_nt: TGTGCCAGCAGGGTTTGGGGAAGGGGCAATCAGCCCCAGCATTTT
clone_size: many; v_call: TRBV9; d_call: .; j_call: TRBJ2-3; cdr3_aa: CASQETGVGTDTQYF; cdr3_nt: TGTGCCAGCCAAGAAACGGGAGTCGGCACAGATACGCAGTATTTT
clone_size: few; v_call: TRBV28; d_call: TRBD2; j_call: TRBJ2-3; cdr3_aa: CASSFRAGGLFVRDTQYF; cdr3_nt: TGTGCCAGCAGTTTTAGGGCGGGAGGGCTTTTTGTGAGAGATACGCAGTATTTT
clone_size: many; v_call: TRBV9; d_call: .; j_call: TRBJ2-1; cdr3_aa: CASSMRLEYNEQFF; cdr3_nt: TGTGCCAGCAGCATGAGACTAGAATACAATGAGCAGTTCTTC
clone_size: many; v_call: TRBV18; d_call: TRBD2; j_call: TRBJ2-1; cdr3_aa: CASSPIAGGNNEQFF; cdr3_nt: TGTGCCAGCTCACCTATAGCGGGAGGAAACAATGAGCAGTTCTTC
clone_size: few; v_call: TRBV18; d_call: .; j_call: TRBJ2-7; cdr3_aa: CASSHPTSEQYF; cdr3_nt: TGTGCCAGCTCACATCCGACATCCGAGCAGTACTTC
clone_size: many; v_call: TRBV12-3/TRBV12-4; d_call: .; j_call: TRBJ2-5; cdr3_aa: CASSPGTLGRETQYF; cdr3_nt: TGTGCCAGCAGCCCCGGGACACTCGGGCGAGAGACCCAGTACTTC
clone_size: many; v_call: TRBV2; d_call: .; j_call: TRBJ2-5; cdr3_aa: CASSVGETQYF; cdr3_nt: TGTGCCAGCAGTGTGGGGGAGACCCAGTACTTC
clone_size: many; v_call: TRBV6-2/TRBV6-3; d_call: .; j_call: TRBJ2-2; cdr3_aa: CASSYGSGQPTGELFF; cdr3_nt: TGTGCCAGCAGTTATGGTAGTGGACAGCCCACCGGGGAGCTGTTTTTT
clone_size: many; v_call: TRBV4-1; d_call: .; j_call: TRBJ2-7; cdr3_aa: CASSQVTGEQYF; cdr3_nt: TGCGCCAGCAGCCAAGTAACGGGCGAGCAGTACTTC
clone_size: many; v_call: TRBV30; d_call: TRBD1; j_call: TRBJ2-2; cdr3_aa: CAWRAWDRGLSGELFF; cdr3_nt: TGTGCCTGGAGGGCTTGGGACAGGGGACTCTCCGGGGAGCTGTTTTTT
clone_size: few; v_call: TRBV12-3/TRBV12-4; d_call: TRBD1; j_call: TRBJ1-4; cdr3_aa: CASSLVPGGTNEKLFF; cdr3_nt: TGTGCCAGCAGTTTAGTCCCAGGGGGAACTAATGAAAAACTGTTTTTT
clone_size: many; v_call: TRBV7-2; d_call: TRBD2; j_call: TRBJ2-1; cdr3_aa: CASSLSSGGGSYNEQFF; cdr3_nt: TGTGCCAGCAGCTTATCTAGCGGGGGGGGCTCCTACAATGAGCAGTTCTTC
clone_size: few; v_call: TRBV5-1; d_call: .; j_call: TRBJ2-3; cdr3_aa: CASSFADTQYF; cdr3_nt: TGCGCCAGCAGCTTTGCAGATACGCAGTATTTT
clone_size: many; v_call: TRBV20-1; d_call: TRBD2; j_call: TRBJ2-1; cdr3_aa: CSASTSGRAGENEQFF; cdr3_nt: TGCAGTGCTAGTACTAGCGGGAGGGCCGGGGAAAATGAGCAGTTCTTC
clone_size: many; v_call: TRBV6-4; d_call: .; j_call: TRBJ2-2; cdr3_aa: CASQRYANTGELFF; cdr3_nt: TGTGCCAGCCAGCGGTACGCGAACACCGGGGAGCTGTTTTTT
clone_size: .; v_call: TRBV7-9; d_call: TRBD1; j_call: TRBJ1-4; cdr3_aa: CASSVPGQTNEKLFF; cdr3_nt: TGTGCCAGCAGCGTGCCGGGACAGACTAATGAAAAACTGTTTTTT
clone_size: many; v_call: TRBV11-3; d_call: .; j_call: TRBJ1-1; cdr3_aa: CASSYTQGWTEAFF; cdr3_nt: TGTGCCAGCAGCTACACACAGGGTTGGACTGAAGCTTTCTTT
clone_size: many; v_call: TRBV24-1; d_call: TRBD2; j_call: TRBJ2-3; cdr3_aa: CATSARTSGRALDTQYF; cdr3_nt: TGTGCCACCAGTGCCCGGACTAGCGGGAGAGCTTTGGATACGCAGTATTTT
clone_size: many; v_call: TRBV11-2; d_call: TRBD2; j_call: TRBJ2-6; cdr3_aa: CASSLGLAGAGANVLTF; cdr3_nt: TGTGCCAGCAGCTTAGGGTTAGCGGGAGCTGGGGCCAACGTCCTGACTTTC
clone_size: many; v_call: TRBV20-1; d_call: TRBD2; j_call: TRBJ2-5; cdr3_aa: CSARRTSGSMETQYF; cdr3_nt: TGCAGTGCTCGACGGACTAGCGGGAGTATGGAGACCCAGTACTTC
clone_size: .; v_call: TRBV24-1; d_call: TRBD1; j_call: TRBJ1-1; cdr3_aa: CATSDPDRANTEAFF; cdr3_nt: TGTGCCACCAGTGATCCCGACAGGGCGAACACTGAAGCTTTCTTT
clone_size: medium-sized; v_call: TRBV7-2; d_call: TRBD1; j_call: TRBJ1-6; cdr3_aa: CASSLVGQGGSPLHF; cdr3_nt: TGTGCCAGCAGCTTAGTGGGACAGGGAGGATCACCCCTCCACTTT
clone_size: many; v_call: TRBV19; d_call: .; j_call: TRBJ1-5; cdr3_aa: CASSWQGEGNQPQHF; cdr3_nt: TGTGCCAGTAGTTGGCAAGGGGAAGGCAATCAGCCCCAGCATTTT
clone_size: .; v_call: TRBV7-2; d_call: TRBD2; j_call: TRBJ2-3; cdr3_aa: CASSFLGLAVTDTQYF; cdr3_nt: TGTGCCAGCAGCTTCTTGGGACTAGCGGTCACAGATACGCAGTATTTT
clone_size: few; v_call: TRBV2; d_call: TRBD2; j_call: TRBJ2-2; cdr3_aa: CASSGLAGGPGTGELFF; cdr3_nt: TGTGCCAGCAGCGGACTAGCGGGAGGGCCGGGGACCGGGGAGCTGTTTTTT
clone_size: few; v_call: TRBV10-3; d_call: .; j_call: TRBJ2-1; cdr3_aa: CAISESGGGPYNEQFF; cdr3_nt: TGTGCCATCAGTGAGTCGGGCGGGGGCCCGTACAATGAGCAGTTCTTC
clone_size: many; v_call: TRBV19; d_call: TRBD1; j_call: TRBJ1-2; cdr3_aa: CASSSPDRAYGYTF; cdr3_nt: TGTGCCAGTAGCTCCCCGGACAGGGCCTATGGCTACACCTTC
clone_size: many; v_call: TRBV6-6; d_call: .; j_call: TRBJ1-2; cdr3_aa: CASSFQYNGGYTF; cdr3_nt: TGTGCCAGCAGTTTCCAGTACAATGGGGGCTACACCTTC
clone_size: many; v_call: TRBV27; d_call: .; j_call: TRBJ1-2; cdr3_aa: CASSFSRGDGYTF; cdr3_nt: TGTGCCAGCAGTTTCAGCAGGGGAGATGGCTACACCTTC
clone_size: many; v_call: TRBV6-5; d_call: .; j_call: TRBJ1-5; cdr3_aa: CASSSDRNLYQPQHF; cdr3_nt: TGTGCCAGCAGCTCGGATAGAAACCTATATCAGCCCCAGCATTTT
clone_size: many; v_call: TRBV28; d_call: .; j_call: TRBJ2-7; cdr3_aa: CAGQTAGFGNEQYF; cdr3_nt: TGTGCCGGGCAAACAGCAGGATTTGGGAACGAGCAGTACTTC
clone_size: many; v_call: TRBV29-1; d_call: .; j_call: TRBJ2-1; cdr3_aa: CSVGGLPNNEQFF; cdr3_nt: TGCAGCGTTGGAGGTTTGCCTAACAATGAGCAGTTCTTC